One sample yielded the 6 T cell receptor beta chains listed below, sequenced in a study of blood T cells in healthy people across ages. A J-beta primer mix and a sample-barcoded 5' primer were used in a second PCR of about 7 to 12 cycles. TCRdb re-called the 5' RACE reads with MiXCR, one entry per CDR3 protein. The table includes approximately 830,000 distinct CDR3 sequences, about 59% detected once. Source material: blood. The origin of the receptors is a man aged 25 to 40 in good health.

The rearrangement joins TRBV30 to TRBJ1-2; TRBD1 agrees at 10 bases. CDR1 GTSNPN and CDR2 SVGIG come from the germline V gene (reference sequence). The CDR3 has 15 residues. V lost 2 bases and J lost 8; bases outside the gene matches: 11. The CDR3 sequence is CAWSYPGTGDGGYTF. CDR3 coding DNA: TGTGCCTGGAGTTACCCCGGGACAGGGGATGGAGGCTACACCTTC.

V gene TRBV6-1 combines with J gene TRBJ2-3, with 10 positions matching TRBD2. The CDR3 contains 16 residues. The germline gives CDR1 MNHNS, CDR2 SASEGT. V shed 6 bases, J shed 5 bases, and the junction held 11 bases outside the gene matches. CDR3 region: CASSLSAGGLVDTQYF. The CDR3 DNA reads as TGTGCCAGCAGCCTCTCAGCGGGGGGGCTGGTAGATACGCAGTATTTT.

The V gene is TRBV7-9, the J gene TRBJ2-4; the D is unclear. V was cut by 0 bases and J by 6 bases, with 9 bases left in between. This CDR3 spans 14 amino acids. CDR1 is SEHNR and CDR2 is FQNEAQ in the germline V gene (reference sequence). The CDR3, as DNA: TGTGCCAGCAGCTTAGCAGGGATGGGAAACATTCAGTACTTC. It translates to CASSLAGMGNIQYF.

J is TRBJ2-3 and V is TRBV6-5; 8 bases line up with TRBD2. J was trimmed by 5 bases and V by 6 bases; bases with no gene match: 10. CDR3 length equals 15 residues. CDR1 and CDR2 from the germline V gene are MNHEY and SVGAGI. DNA for the CDR3: TGTGCCAGCAGCCAATCGCTAGCGGGTTTAGATACGCAGTATTTT. This codes for CASSQSLAGLDTQYF.

The genes are TRBV7-2 and TRBJ2-7; D not resolved. Germline V gene sequence: CDR1 SGHTA, CDR2 FQGNSA. Trimming removed 3 bases from V and 6 bases from J, with 12 bases in between. The CDR3 is 13 amino acids. The CDR3 DNA sequence: TGTGCCAGCAGCTTCGCGCTAGTCGGCGAGCAGTACTTC. Protein: CASSFALVGEQYF. Full variable domain (remainder filled in from reference TRBV7-2 and TRBJ2-7): GAGVSQSPSNKVTEKGKDVELRCDPISGHTALYWYRQSLGQGLEFLIYFQGNSAPDKSGLPSDRFSAERTGGSVSTLTIQRTQQEDSAVYLCASSFALVGEQYFGPGTRLTVT.

DNA for the CDR3: TGTGCCAGCAGCAGGCTAGTAGGCTCCTACAATGAGCAGTTCTTC. Translating gives CASSRLVGSYNEQFF. The V call is TRBV27, the J call TRBJ2-1; D gene unclear. The germline V gene encodes CDR1 MNHEY and CDR2 SMNVEV (reference sequence). This CDR3 contains 15 residues. The V end lost 6 bases, the J end lost 0 bases, and 12 bases lay between the germline ends.